Listed here are 22 T cell receptor beta chains from one sample, sequenced in a study of Ad26.COV2.S vaccination and SARS-CoV-2 variants. Treatment noted: about 20 received Ad26.COV2.S at low or high dose, single or two shots; roughly five received placebo; per-sample allocation not given. Sampling took place 63 days after the first vaccine or placebo injection. Libraries were prepared by immunoSEQ multiplex PCR; TCRdb keeps only in-frame clonotypes and omits some of them. The repertoire has 350,000 to 400,000 clones, about nine tenths of them found once; the top ten carry under 2%. The sequences come from peripheral blood, collected in a trial of Ad26.COV2.S vaccine versus placebo. These receptors all stem from a person between 18 and 65 years old who received the Ad26.COV2.S COVID-19 vaccine or a placebo.

The V call is TRBV28, the J call TRBJ2-7, with TRBD1 identical over 10 bases. Germline trimming cut 1 base from V and 7 bases from J; bases unmatched to any gene: 4. Germline loops: CDR1 MDHEN, CDR2 SYDVKM. The CDR3 has 14 amino acids. This chain's CDR3 is CASSLSRDRGEQYF. CDR3 DNA sequence: TGTGCCAGCAGTTTATCGCGGGACAGGGGAGAGCAGTACTTC.

The rearrangement uses TRBV3-1 (or the pseudogene TRBV3-2) and TRBJ2-1; D is uncertain. The CDR3 length is 12 residues. From germline, CDR1 is LGHDT and CDR2 YNNKEL (reference sequence). Trimming removed 3 bases from V and 9 bases from J, with 9 bases in between. The CDR3 protein is CASSHTVGEQFF. The CDR3 bases are TGTGCCAGCAGCCACACGGTCGGTGAGCAGTTCTTC.

This clone was recorded a few times. The chain carries TRBV7-6 and TRBJ2-1, with 7 bases fitting TRBD1. V gave up 4 bases and J gave up 9 bases; unmatched junction bases: 15. The CDR3 totals 16 residues. Germline CDR1 is SGHVS and CDR2 is FNYEAQ. CDR3: CASSSEHPRAGGEQFF. CDR3 sequence (DNA): TGTGCCAGCAGCTCAGAGCACCCACGCGCAGGGGGTGAGCAGTTCTTC.

The genes are TRBV9 and TRBJ2-2; TRBD1 might be the D (5 bases). The CDR3 spans 16 residues. The V end lost 0 bases, the J end lost 4 bases, and 13 bases lay between the germline ends. Per the germline V gene, CDR1 is SGDLS and CDR2 is YYNGEE. The CDR3 protein is CASSVVDRHLTGELFF. The CDR3 bases are TGTGCCAGCAGCGTAGTCGACAGACACCTCACCGGGGAGCTGTTTTTT.

The V call is TRBV7-9, the J call TRBJ2-5; weak D call: TRBD2 (5 bases). V was cut by 2 bases and J by 2 bases, with 18 bases left in between. The CDR3 contains 17 residues. Germline CDR1 and CDR2: SEHNR and FQNEAQ (reference sequence). CDR3 sequence reads: CASSLLRTGKLQETQYF. CDR3 sequence (DNA): TGTGCCAGCAGCTTACTTAGGACGGGGAAATTACAAGAGACCCAGTACTTC.

The chain has TRBV5-3 and TRBJ1-6; no clear D. TRBV5-3 is flagged as an ORF with uncertain function. The CDR3 totals 17 residues. Between the trimmed V and J ends, which lost 4 bases and 2 bases, there was a span of 16 bases. Here the CDR3 DNA reads TGTGCCAGAAGCCCCGGACTGAGTCGCGCCTATAATTCACCCCTCCACTTT. Protein sequence: CARSPGLSRAYNSPLHF.

As to this clone: The junction shows a germline mismatch at one end, possibly a read error. The V gene is TRBV7-7, the J gene TRBJ2-7; the D gene is possibly TRBD2 (6 bases). Germline assignment: CDR1 SSHAT and CDR2 FNYEAQ (reference sequence). This CDR3 is 14 amino acids long. The CDR3 coding sequence is TGTGCTAGCAGACCCCGGGGGAGCTCCTACGAGCAGTACTTC. It yields the protein CASRPRGSSYEQYF.

This chain joins TRBV5-1 and TRBJ2-1, with D tentatively TRBD1 (5 bases). Germline V gives CDR1 SGHRS, CDR2 YFSETQ. The CDR3 length is 13 residues. V was trimmed by 4 bases and J by 10 bases, leaving 15 bases between them. The CDR3 DNA sequence: TGCGCCAGCAGCCATGAGATAAGGGGAGAGCAGTTCTTC. Residues: CASSHEIRGEQFF.

The chain employs TRBV6-1 and TRBJ1-5, with a tentative D call TRBD1 (5 bases). V lost 0 bases, J lost 4 bases, and 10 bases lay in between. This CDR3 has 15 amino acids. The germline V gene encodes CDR1 MNHNS and CDR2 SASEGT. CDR3 coding DNA: TGTGCCAGCAGTGAAGCTTTCGGGGGTAATCAGCCCCAGCATTTT. Amino acid sequence: CASSEAFGGNQPQHF.

The V gene is TRBV28, the J gene TRBJ1-4; 7 bases agree with TRBD1. Losses at the gene ends were 3 bases for V and 7 bases for J; bases not matched to a gene: 5. Germline-derived CDR1 and CDR2 are MDHEN and SYDVKM. CDR3 length equals 14 residues. The CDR3 DNA reads as TGTGCCAGCAGTTTGTCAGAGGGGGCTGAAAAACTGTTTTTT. Translated: CASSLSEGAEKLFF.

CDR3 sequence reads: CASSPPSGLYRTDTQYF. The CDR3 coding sequence is TGTGCCAGCTCACCACCTTCAGGACTCTACCGCACAGATACGCAGTATTTT. The V and J genes are TRBV18 and TRBJ2-3; possibly TRBD2 for D (5 bases). Germline CDR1 and CDR2: KGHSH and LQKENI. Trimming pared 0 bases from V and 1 base from J, leaving 14 bases between. CDR3 length: 17 residues.

J is TRBJ2-7 and V is TRBV7-8, with 9 bases identical to TRBD2. The CDR3 is 16 amino acids. The germline CDR1 and CDR2 sequences are SGHVS and FQNEAQ. With V trimmed by 4 bases and J by 3 bases, 10 bases remained unmatched. CDR3 loop: CASSSAWREGGYEQYF. Written as DNA, the CDR3 is TGTGCCAGCAGCTCCGCGTGGCGGGAGGGTGGCTACGAGCAGTACTTC.

The rearrangement links TRBV2 to TRBJ1-4; D is unclear. The CDR3 has 13 residues. The germline gives CDR1 SNHLY, CDR2 FYNNEI. Trimming took 4 bases from V and 4 from J, leaving 7 bases between them. Here the CDR3 DNA reads TGTGCCAGCAGTGTGCATCATAATGAAAAACTGTTTTTT. Translating gives CASSVHHNEKLFF. Drawing the rest from reference TRBV2 and TRBJ1-4, the complete variable domain is EPEVTQTPSHQVTQMGQEVILRCVPISNHLYFYWYRQILGQKVEFLVSFYNNEISEKSEIFDDQFSVERPDGSNFTLKIRSTKLEDSAMYFCASSVHHNEKLFFGSGTQLSVL.

To note about this clone: At one boundary the junction diverges from the germline segment, which might be a read error. The sample carries other DNA sequences with the same CDR3. The J gene is TRBJ1-6, the V gene TRBV7-2; D is undetermined. The V gene's germline CDR1 is SGHTA and CDR2 FQGNSA. The CDR3 is 13 residues long. CDR3 amino acids: CASSLQPNSPLHF. As DNA, the CDR3 is TGTGCTAGCAGCTTACAGCCAAATTCACCCCTCCACTTT. The full variable domain, with the rest looked up from reference TRBV7-2 and TRBJ1-6, is GAGVSQSPSNKVTEKGKDVELRCDPISGHTALYWYRQSLGQGLEFLIYFQGNSAPDKSGLPSDRFSAERTGGSVSTLTIQRTQQEDSAVYLCASSLQPNSPLHFGNGTRLTVT.

This clone has just one count. The V call is TRBV5-6, the J call TRBJ1-2; tentatively, D is TRBD1 (5 bases). CDR3 length equals 14 residues. The germline gives CDR1 SGHDT, CDR2 YYEEEE. Trimming removed 0 bases at V and 4 bases at J, with 10 bases between. The CDR3 nucleotides are TGTGCCAGCAGCTTGGGACAGTTCGGCTATGGCTACACCTTC. This gives the protein CASSLGQFGYGYTF.

CDR3 DNA: TGTGCCAGCAGTTACTTTCGGACAGGGGACGAGCAGTACTTC. As protein: CASSYFRTGDEQYF. V usage is TRBV6-5 and J usage is TRBJ2-7; 9 positions agree with TRBD1. The CDR3 runs to 14 residues. Germline CDR1 MNHEY, CDR2 SVGAGI. Trimming took 1 base from V and 5 from J; bases not matched to a gene: 3.

V and J are TRBV11-3 and TRBJ2-3, with 10 positions matching TRBD1. V lost 4 bases and J lost 5; bases outside the gene matches: 6. Germline V gene lookup returns CDR1 SGHNT and CDR2 YENEEA. The CDR3 sequence is 15 residues long. CDR3 nucleotides: TGTGCCAGCAGCTCCTCGGACAGGGGGAAAGATACGCAGTATTTT. It specifies CASSSSDRGKDTQYF.

The gene calls are TRBV18 and TRBJ2-1; 9 positions match TRBD2. The V and J ends lost 1 base and 1 base, in that order; junction bases with no gene match: 2. This CDR3 region has 16 residues. From germline, CDR1 is KGHSH and CDR2 LQKENI. CDR3 region: CASSPQTSGSYNEQFF. CDR3 in DNA: TGTGCCAGCTCACCACAGACTAGCGGTTCCTACAATGAGCAGTTCTTC.

The chain employs TRBV5-1 and TRBJ1-1; no definite D call. The CDR3 has 14 amino acids. V lost 1 base and J 0 bases, leaving 7 bases between the germline ends. Germline V gene sequence: CDR1 SGHRS, CDR2 YFSETQ. This chain's CDR3 is CASSLYRLNTEAFF. The CDR3 DNA is TGCGCCAGCAGCTTGTATAGGTTGAACACTGAAGCTTTCTTT. The whole variable domain, remainder taken from reference TRBV5-1 and TRBJ1-1, is KAGVTQTPRYLIKTRGQQVTLSCSPISGHRSVSWYQQTPGQGLQFLFEYFSETQRNKGNFPGRFSGRQFSNSRSEMNVSTLELGDSALYLCASSLYRLNTEAFFGQGTRLTVV.

The chain has TRBV30 and TRBJ2-7, with 7 positions matching TRBD2. The CDR3 sequence is 14 residues long. The J segment lost 0 bases and the V segment lost 3 bases, leaving 5 bases of the junction unmatched. CDR1 is GTSNPN, CDR2 SVGIG, per germline (reference sequence). DNA of the CDR3: TGTGCCTGGAGGCGGTTAGCGGGCTCCTACGAGCAGTACTTC. Its protein product is CAWRRLAGSYEQYF.

The V and J genes are TRBV2 and TRBJ1-2; TRBD1 agrees at 9 bases. Germline values: CDR1 SNHLY, CDR2 FYNNEI. The J segment lost 4 bases and the V segment lost 3 bases, leaving 6 bases of the junction unmatched. The CDR3 contains 15 residues. This CDR3 is CASSEWDRAPYGYTF. The CDR3 bases are TGTGCCAGCAGTGAGTGGGACAGGGCCCCCTATGGCTACACCTTC. Complete variable domain (other parts from reference TRBV2 and TRBJ1-2): EPEVTQTPSHQVTQMGQEVILRCVPISNHLYFYWYRQILGQKVEFLVSFYNNEISEKSEIFDDQFSVERPDGSNFTLKIRSTKLEDSAMYFCASSEWDRAPYGYTFGSGTRLTVV.

This sequence joins TRBV7-9 and TRBJ2-2; D is ambiguous. The V end was cut by 2 bases, the J end by 6 bases, with 7 bases between. The length of the CDR3 is 13 residues. Per germline, CDR1 SEHNR and CDR2 FQNEAQ (reference sequence). For the CDR3, the DNA is TGTGCCAGCAGCTTAATGTCGGCCGGGGAGCTGTTTTTT. This gives the protein CASSLMSAGELFF.